Listed here are 28 T cell receptor beta chains from one sample, sequenced in a study of tumor-infiltrating lymphocytes in primary liver carcinoma. Blood RNA was derived from unsorted whole blood, and germline DNA was extracted too. TCR beta cDNA was prepared out of approximately 470 ng total RNA by means of a constant-region primer. ARM-PCR, slightly modified, supplied the TCR beta libraries through three nested multiplex PCR rounds. Rounds one and two of PCR, each of around 9 cycles, were primed with TRBV1-TRBV30 forward primers and a C-beta reverse primer. Each CDR3 protein is one row after TCRdb ran MiXCR on the multiplex PCR reads. Of 180,000 or so distinct CDR3 sequences listed, 60% were seen once; the top ten hold 72%. Specimen: peripheral blood. These receptors came from a man aged 35-49 years with primary liver carcinoma and hepatitis B virus infection.

Comments on this clonotype: Because the CDR3 is missing its conserved closing phenylalanine or tryptophan, this is likely a read error. No DNA is shown, since the ends of the CDR3 on it are uncertain; the CDR3 is the one TCRdb lists. The gene calls are TRBV30 and TRBJ2-7; the DNA was not compared with TRBD1, the D call given in the table. CDR1 and CDR2 from the germline V gene are GTSNPN and SVGIG (reference sequence). The length of the CDR3 is 12 amino acids, counting both ends. The CDR3 reads CAWSPRDYEQYS.

With respect to this clonotype: In this CDR3 the conserved last residue, phenylalanine or tryptophan, is missing, so a read error is likely. This sequence joins TRBV4-1 and TRBJ2-1; 10 bases match TRBD2. The germline gives CDR1 MGHRA, CDR2 YSYEKL. Trimming removed 3 bases from V and 0 bases from J; junction bases left unmatched: 8. The CDR3 extends over 18 amino acids. The CDR3 DNA reads as TGCGCCAGCAGCCACCGACAGAGGACTAGCGGCTCCTACAATGAGCAGTTCCTC. Its protein product is CASSHRQRTSGSYNEQFL.

As concerns this clonotype: This may be a read error: a much more frequent sequence differs by one nucleotide. This chain joins TRBV11-2 and TRBJ1-4; perhaps TRBD1 as D (6 bases). This CDR3 region has 15 residues. The germline CDR1 and CDR2 sequences are SGHAT and FQNNGV. Trimming pared 1 base from V and 8 bases from J, leaving 14 bases between. CDR3 loop: CASSLVGAPGEKLFF. The CDR3 DNA sequence: TGTGCCAGCAGCTTAGTGGGGGCTCCCGGGGAAAAACTGTTTTTT.

As concerns this clonotype: The conserved final phenylalanine or tryptophan is absent from the CDR3, which likely points to a read error. This chain joins TRBV11-2 and TRBJ2-1; D ambiguous. Germline V gene lookup returns CDR1 SGHAT and CDR2 FQNNGV. There are 14 residues in the CDR3. CDR3 DNA: TGTGCCAACAGCTTAGGATTAGCAGACAATGAGCAGTTCTTA. The encoded protein is CANSLGLADNEQFL.

This clonotype was seen many times. The gene calls are TRBV11-1 and TRBJ2-1; TRBD2 matches 7 bases. Germline V gives CDR1 SGHAT, CDR2 FQDESV (reference sequence). The CDR3 has 16 residues. Unmatched junction bases numbered 7, after V lost 5 bases and J lost 0 bases. The CDR3 DNA sequence: TGTGCCAGCAGCCCTCTAGCGGTTAGCTCCTACAATGAGCAGTTCTTC. As protein: CASSPLAVSSYNEQFF.

Here the CDR3 DNA reads TGTGCCAGCAGTTCAATGGGACAGGGCGCCGGCGAGCAGTACTTC. It translates to CASSSMGQGAGEQYF. The V call is TRBV28, the J call TRBJ2-7; 9 bases fit TRBD1. Germline V gives CDR1 MDHEN, CDR2 SYDVKM. The ends lost 4 bases at V and 6 bases at J; junction bases unmatched: 10. This CDR3 has 15 amino acids.

V is TRBV30 and J is TRBJ2-7, with TRBD2 matching over 7 bases. J was trimmed by 6 bases and V by 3 bases; bases with no gene match: 5. The CDR3 totals 12 residues. Germline V gene lookup returns CDR1 GTSNPN and CDR2 SVGIG (reference sequence). CDR3 in DNA: TGTGCCTGGAGCCGTGGGGGGGTCGAGCAGTACTTC. Its translation is CAWSRGGVEQYF.

A remark on this clonotype: The junction differs from germline at one of its ends, possibly a read error. The chain has TRBV7-8 and TRBJ1-4; possibly TRBD1 for D (6 bases). Germline V gene data show CDR1 as SGHVS and CDR2 as FQNEAQ. The CDR3 is 15 residues long. DNA for the CDR3: TGTGCCGGCAGCTTAGGCTGGACAGATAACGAACAACTGTTTTTT. Translating gives CAGSLGWTDNEQLFF.

The chain carries TRBV10-1 and TRBJ2-1; the match to TRBD2 covers 9 bases. Per the germline V gene, CDR1 is WNHNN and CDR2 is SYGVQD (reference sequence). With V trimmed by 8 bases and J by 8 bases, 10 bases remained unmatched. The CDR3 has 14 residues. The CDR3 DNA follows: TGCGCCAGCTCAGATAGCGGGAGTGTGGATGAGCAGTTCTTC. Translation: CASSDSGSVDEQFF.

As concerns this clonotype: A much larger clone lies a single base off, so this may be a read error. The chain employs TRBV29-1 and TRBJ1-4; D is unclear. The CDR3 has 13 residues. The V gene's germline CDR1 is SQVTM and CDR2 ANQGSEA. Trimming stripped 7 bases from V and 8 bases from J, with 17 bases between. For the CDR3, the DNA is TGCAGCGCCCACGGGGTAGAATGGGAAAAACTGTTTTTT. Protein: CSAHGVEWEKLFF.

Note on this clonotype: One end of the junction fails to match germline, which may point to a read error. The genes are TRBV6-5 and TRBJ1-2; D not certain. Per the germline V gene, CDR1 is MNHEY and CDR2 is SVGAGI. The CDR3 totals 14 residues. DNA of the CDR3: TGTGCCGGCAGTTACTCGCGGGGAGACTATGGCTACACCTTC. Protein sequence: CAGSYSRGDYGYTF.

This clonotype has a handful of counts. The chain carries TRBV12-3 or TRBV12-4 and TRBJ2-3; 8 nucleotides agree with TRBD2. The CDR3 runs to 13 residues. The V and J ends lost 6 bases and 6 bases, in that order; junction bases with no gene match: 5. CDR3 nucleotide sequence: TGTGCCAGCAGGGGGACTAGGAGGGATACGCAGTATTTT. This translates into CASRGTRRDTQYF.

The V call is TRBV11-2, the J call TRBJ2-1, with D perhaps matching TRBD2 (5 bases). This CDR3 contains 13 residues. Germline V gene sequence: CDR1 SGHAT, CDR2 FQNNGV. Trimming took 4 bases from V and 7 from J, leaving 11 bases between them. The CDR3 DNA reads TGTGCCAGCAGCTCCGGACTGGATAATGAGCAGTTCTTC. This translates into CASSSGLDNEQFF.

The V and J genes are TRBV6-1 and TRBJ1-1, with D unresolved. Trimming stripped 8 bases from V and 9 bases from J, with 10 bases between. The CDR3 is made up of 10 amino acids. The V gene's germline CDR1 is MNHNS and CDR2 SASEGT. The CDR3 bases are TGTGCCAGCTGGAGGAGTCAAGCTTTCTTT. This sequence encodes CASWRSQAFF.

With regard to this clonotype: A read error may produce the germline difference seen at one junction end. The rearrangement links TRBV11-1 to TRBJ2-7; perhaps TRBD2 as D (6 bases). This CDR3 comprises 15 residues. Germline V gene sequence: CDR1 SGHAT, CDR2 FQDESV (reference sequence). CDR3 DNA sequence: TGTGCCAGTAGCTTCCATGGAGGGTTCAAGAACGAGCAGTACTTC. Its protein product is CASSFHGGFKNEQYF.

This clonotype was seen only a few times. The chain combines TRBV12-3 or TRBV12-4 with TRBJ2-4; a possible D gene is TRBD1 (6 bases). The germline V and J ends were trimmed by 5 bases and 2 bases, with 16 bases remaining between them. CDR3 length: 16 residues. The CDR3 DNA reads as TGTGCCAGCAGTCCAAATCCGGACAGATCCAAAAACATTCAGTACTTC. It specifies CASSPNPDRSKNIQYF.

The chain is built from TRBV10-3 and TRBJ2-2; 8 nucleotides agree with TRBD2. The CDR3 runs 14 residues. V gave up 8 bases and J gave up 4 bases; unmatched junction bases: 6. CDR1 ENHRY and CDR2 SYGVKD come from the germline V gene. The CDR3 DNA is TGTGCCATCGAGGCGGGAGGTCTCACCGGGGAGCTGTTTTTT. It specifies CAIEAGGLTGELFF.

This clonotype was seen only a few times. The chain has TRBV4-1 and TRBJ2-7, with 9 bases identical to TRBD1. This CDR3 has 15 amino acids. Germline trimming cut 4 bases from V and 3 bases from J; bases unmatched to any gene: 7. Per germline, CDR1 MGHRA and CDR2 YSYEKL. DNA of the CDR3: TGCGCCAGCAGCCGTGCGGCGGGACAGGGCTACGAGCAGTACTTC. This codes for CASSRAAGQGYEQYF.

Worth noting for this clonotype: The conserved closing phenylalanine or tryptophan is absent in this CDR3, likely reflecting a read error. The chain uses TRBV11-2 and TRBJ2-5; 8 positions agree with TRBD2. The CDR3 sequence is 13 residues long. Germline values: CDR1 SGHAT, CDR2 FQNNGV. The CDR3, as DNA: TGCGCCAGCATCTTAGCTAGCGGGGAGACCCAGTACTTA. It translates to CASILASGETQYL.

The V and J genes are TRBV29-1 and TRBJ2-2; D not certain. Germline V gene data show CDR1 as SQVTM and CDR2 as ANQGSEA. Trimming shortened V by 6 bases and J by 7 bases, and 21 bases separated the two germline ends. This CDR3 region has 15 residues. The CDR3 loop is CSVKQHGVGSGELFF. The CDR3 DNA follows: TGCAGCGTGAAACAACACGGAGTGGGCAGCGGGGAGCTGTTTTTT.

As for this clonotype: The junction shows a germline mismatch at one end, possibly a read error. The V and J genes are TRBV29-1 and TRBJ2-7, with D possibly being TRBD2 (6 bases). CDR3 length: 14 amino acids. In germline, CDR1 is SQVTM, CDR2 ANQGSEA. CDR3 DNA sequence: TGCAGCGTTGGGGGAGGTAGGGCCTCCTACGAGAAGTACTTC. It specifies CSVGGGRASYEKYF.

To note about this clonotype: The germline gene is not matched at one end of the junction; a read error may be the cause. The chain employs TRBV28 and TRBJ2-7; TRBD1 matches 9 bases. The CDR3 contains 18 residues. CDR1 MDHEN and CDR2 SYDVKM come from the germline V gene. CDR3 amino acids: CASNLGPGTGPGAYEQYF. The CDR3 nucleotides read TGTGCTAGCAATTTGGGTCCAGGGACAGGGCCAGGGGCCTACGAGCAGTACTTC.

This chain connects TRBV11-2 to TRBJ2-1, with 8 bases that match TRBD2. CDR3 size: 14 residues. The germline CDR1 and CDR2 sequences are SGHAT and FQNNGV. Trimming at V came to 4 bases and at J to 8 bases, leaving 7 bases not matched to a gene. CDR3 in amino acids: CASSSIAGTHEQFF. CDR3 DNA: TGTGCCAGCAGCTCCATAGCGGGGACGCATGAGCAGTTCTTC.

Ten or more counts support this clonotype. The chain links TRBV11-2 to TRBJ2-1; no clear D. The CDR3 contains 13 residues. Trimming pared 0 bases from V and 9 bases from J, leaving 9 bases between. CDR1 and CDR2 from the germline V gene are SGHAT and FQNNGV. CDR3 DNA sequence: TGTGCCAGCAGCTTAGATCGACTCAGTGAGCAGTTCTTC. Protein sequence: CASSLDRLSEQFF. The entire variable domain, with the rest obtained from reference TRBV11-2 and TRBJ2-1, is as follows: EAGVAQSPRYKIIEKRQSVAFWCNPISGHATLYWYQQILGQGPKLLIQFQNNGVVDDSQLPKDRFSAERLKGVDSTLKIQPAKLEDSAVYLCASSLDRLSEQFFGPGTRLTVL.

Worth noting for this clonotype: This may be a read error: a much more frequent sequence differs by one nucleotide. Here the CDR3 DNA reads TGCGCCAGCAGCCATGATTATGCTAGCGGAGACACAGATACGCAGTATTTT. This codes for CASSHDYASGDTDTQYF. The chain is built from TRBV4-1 and TRBJ2-3, with TRBD2 identical over 7 bases. Trimming removed 3 bases from V and 2 bases from J; junction bases left unmatched: 11. The CDR3 length is 17 residues. The germline V gene encodes CDR1 MGHRA and CDR2 YSYEKL.

As to this clonotype: The final CDR3 position lacks the conserved phenylalanine or tryptophan, pointing to a likely read error. This chain connects TRBV29-1 to TRBJ2-3; D ambiguous. CDR1 is SQVTM, CDR2 ANQGSEA, per germline. With 7 bases removed from V and 2 bases from J, the gap between germline ends came to 22 bases. The CDR3 is 16 amino acids. This CDR3 is CSASPLSAESTDTQYS. DNA for the CDR3: TGCAGCGCCAGCCCGCTATCGGCTGAGTCCACAGATACGCAGTATTCT.

A remark on this clonotype: A read error is possible here, since a much larger clone lies one base away. Because it lacks the conserved phenylalanine or tryptophan at the end, this CDR3 is likely a read error. The rearrangement joins TRBV29-1 to TRBJ2-3, with 8 positions matching TRBD1. V trimming: 4 bases; J trimming: 4 bases; junction bases outside the gene matches: 7. CDR3 length: 14 amino acids. The V gene's germline CDR1 is SQVTM and CDR2 ANQGSEA. The CDR3: CSVAGQGVPDTQYL. The CDR3 DNA sequence: TGCAGCGTTGCCGGACAGGGAGTTCCAGATACGCAGTATCTT.

This chain uses TRBV6-5 with TRBJ1-5; TRBD1 might be the D (5 bases). V dropped 6 bases and J dropped 7 bases, with 19 bases sitting between them. CDR1 MNHEY and CDR2 SVGAGI come from the germline V gene. This CDR3 spans 15 amino acids. This chain's CDR3 is CASRTPDVWGQPQHF. CDR3 in DNA: TGTGCCAGCAGAACCCCAGACGTCTGGGGGCAGCCCCAGCATTTT.